The 26 T cell receptor beta chains presented below share a single source sample, sequenced in a study of PD-1 blockade in classical Hodgkin lymphoma. Some clones are missing from TCRdb's copy, which holds only in-frame ones; the method was immunoSEQ multiplex PCR. The sample contains around 19,000 clones, roughly 73% of which appear only once. Every patient was affected by relapse after autologous stem cell transplantation, while exposure to brentuximab vedotin was not uniform. Material: peripheral blood mononuclear cells (PBMCs), obtained before the second cycle of nivolumab. Receptors originate from a human donor with classical Hodgkin lymphoma.

This clone was recorded a few times. The J gene is TRBJ2-3, the V gene TRBV6-1; 8 bases map to TRBD2. This CDR3 spans 15 amino acids. Germline values: CDR1 MNHNS, CDR2 SASEGT. Trimming at V came to 8 bases and at J to 10 bases, leaving 17 bases not matched to a gene. CDR3 in DNA: TGTGCCAGCGAGATACTAGCGGCCCCAACTCGATCGCAGTATTTT. Protein product: CASEILAAPTRSQYF.

The genes are TRBV29-1 and TRBJ2-7, with TRBD2 identical over 8 bases. CDR1 SQVTM and CDR2 ANQGSEA come from the germline V gene. Losses at the gene ends were 3 bases for V and 5 bases for J; bases not matched to a gene: 9. CDR3 size: 14 residues. As DNA, the CDR3 is TGCAGCGTTGATGGGGCCGGGGGGGGCAACGAGCAGTACTTC. It specifies CSVDGAGGGNEQYF.

The gene calls are TRBV30 and TRBJ1-3, with no clear D. Germline CDR1 and CDR2: GTSNPN and SVGIG (reference sequence). Trimming shortened V by 0 bases and J by 0 bases, and 9 bases separated the two germline ends. This CDR3 is built from 15 residues. CDR3 amino acids: CAWSVGLFSGNTIYF. The DNA for the CDR3 is TGTGCCTGGAGTGTAGGACTTTTCTCTGGAAACACCATATATTTT.

The chain carries TRBV19 and TRBJ1-4; tentatively, D is TRBD1 (6 bases). This CDR3 contains 14 residues. V was pared by 8 bases and J by 7 bases, with 17 bases between. Germline lookup yields CDR1 LNHDA and CDR2 SQIVND (reference sequence). CDR3 amino acids: CASASPQGVEKLFF. The CDR3 nucleotides read TGTGCCAGTGCTTCCCCACAGGGTGTTGAAAAACTGTTTTTT.

The chain uses TRBV7-8 and TRBJ2-3; no firm D call. V was pared by 1 base and J by 4 bases, with 6 bases between. The CDR3 is 13 residues long. The germline gives CDR1 SGHVS, CDR2 FQNEAQ. CDR3 DNA: TGTGCCAGCAGCTTAGGTGGGGCAGATACGCAGTATTTT. It specifies CASSLGGADTQYF.

This chain joins TRBV30 and TRBJ2-1; D tentatively fits TRBD1 or TRBD2 (5 bases each). The CDR3 loop spans 13 amino acids. V was shortened by 2 bases and J by 2 bases, with 7 bases between the two germline ends. Germline V gene data show CDR1 as GTSNPN and CDR2 as SVGIG (reference sequence). The CDR3 nucleotides are TGTGCCTGGAGTCCGGGACCCTACAATGAGCAGTTCTTC. Translation gives CAWSPGPYNEQFF. The complete variable domain, with remaining parts taken from reference TRBV30 and TRBJ2-1, reads SQTIHQWPATLVQPVGSPLSLECTVEGTSNPNLYWYRQAAGRGLQLLFYSVGIGQISSEVPQNLSASRPQDRQFILSSKKLLLSDSGFYLCAWSPGPYNEQFFGPGTRLTVL.

The chain joins TRBV28 to TRBJ2-1; D possibly corresponds to TRBD2 (5 bases). The germline V gene has CDR1 MDHEN and CDR2 SYDVKM. Deletions cut 3 bases from V and 8 bases from J, with 5 bases between. CDR3 size: 11 residues. Here the CDR3 reads CASSLRDEQFF. The CDR3 DNA follows: TGTGCCAGCAGTTTGAGGGATGAGCAGTTCTTC.

The rearrangement joins TRBV7-9 to TRBJ2-3; weak D call: TRBD2 (7 bases). CDR1 is SEHNR, CDR2 FQNEAQ, per germline (reference sequence). Trimming stripped 7 bases from V and 4 bases from J, with 18 bases between. This CDR3 spans 15 amino acids. Here the CDR3 DNA reads TGTGCCAGCACCTCCCCGGGGAGGGGGGCAGATACGCAGTATTTT. Encoded protein: CASTSPGRGADTQYF. Based on the CDR3 plus reference TRBV7-9 and TRBJ2-3, the full variable domain is DTGVSQNPRHKITKRGQNVTFRCDPISEHNRLYWYRQTLGQGPEFLTYFQNEAQLEKSRLLSDRFSAERPKGSFSTLEIQRTEQGDSAMYLCASTSPGRGADTQYFGPGTRLTVL.

This clone has more than one count but fewer than ten. The chain has TRBV7-6 and TRBJ2-3; D not certain. CDR1 is SGHVS and CDR2 is FNYEAQ in the germline V gene. V lost 3 bases and J lost 0, with 4 bases in between. The CDR3 runs 13 residues. CDR3 DNA sequence: TGTGCCAGCAGCTTTTCCAGCACAGATACGCAGTATTTT. It codes for CASSFSSTDTQYF.

Only one count was recorded for this clone. DNA of the CDR3: TGTGCCAGCAGGCACATAGCGGGAGGGTTGTCGGAGCAGTTCTTC. Translated: CASRHIAGGLSEQFF. J is TRBJ2-1 and V is TRBV6-5; 11 nucleotides align to TRBD2. The junction had 11 bases not matched to a gene; V was cut back by 6 bases and J by 10 bases. Germline lookup yields CDR1 MNHEY and CDR2 SVGAGI. The CDR3 contains 15 residues.

The V and J genes are TRBV4-1 and TRBJ2-5; 9 nucleotides align to TRBD1. The CDR3 contains 16 residues. Trimming cost V 3 bases and J 3 bases; bases outside gene matches: 8. Germline V gene lookup returns CDR1 MGHRA and CDR2 YSYEKL. The CDR3 region has the DNA TGCGCCAGCAGCCACCCAGCCCGGGACAGGGAAGAGACCCAGTACTTC. Translated, it gives CASSHPARDREETQYF.

The chain couples TRBV2 to TRBJ1-1; tentative D call: TRBD1 (5 bases). Looked up from germline, CDR1 is SNHLY and CDR2 is FYNNEI. V shed 4 bases and J shed 10 bases, with 10 bases lying between them. This CDR3 contains 11 residues. In nucleotides, the CDR3 is TGTGCCAGCAGTGGGGGGGGACGAGCTTTCTTT. Protein sequence: CASSGGGRAFF.

This clone was seen only a few times. The chain has TRBV13 and TRBJ1-5; TRBD1 might be the D (6 bases). The germline CDR1 and CDR2 sequences are PRHDT and FYEKMQ (reference sequence). V was pared by 5 bases and J by 4 bases, with 12 bases between. The CDR3 contains 14 residues. This CDR3 reads CASSEGQQNQPQHF. The CDR3 DNA reads as TGTGCCAGCAGCGAAGGACAGCAAAATCAGCCCCAGCATTTT. The entire variable domain, with the rest obtained from reference TRBV13 and TRBJ1-5, is as follows: AAGVIQSPRHLIKEKRETATLKCYPIPRHDTVYWYQQGPGQDPQFLISFYEKMQSDKGSIPDRFSAQQFSDYHSELNMSSLELGDSALYFCASSEGQQNQPQHFGDGTRLSIL.

This chain joins TRBV19 and TRBJ2-5, with TRBD2 matching 8 bases. Trimming took 6 bases from V and 4 from J; bases not matched to a gene: 7. Germline loops: CDR1 LNHDA, CDR2 SQIVND (reference sequence). The CDR3 has 14 amino acids. The CDR3 bases are TGTGCCAGTAGACTTAGCGGGGACGGAGAGACCCAGTACTTC. It encodes CASRLSGDGETQYF.

The V and J genes are TRBV9 and TRBJ2-2; D unclear. Germline-derived CDR1 and CDR2 are SGDLS and YYNGEE. CDR3 length: 15 residues. The germline V and J ends were trimmed by 0 bases and 2 bases, with 8 bases remaining between them. CDR3 sequence reads: CASSVAGQNTGELFF. The CDR3 DNA is TGTGCCAGCAGCGTAGCTGGCCAAAACACCGGGGAGCTGTTTTTT.

The V and J genes are TRBV6-5 and TRBJ1-5; 8 bases are a match to TRBD1. Trimming took 6 bases from V and 3 from J; bases not matched to a gene: 4. In germline, CDR1 is MNHEY, CDR2 SVGAGI. The CDR3 sequence is 14 residues long. The DNA of the CDR3 is TGTGCCAGCAGGAGACAGGGGCACAATCAGCCCCAGCATTTT. Amino acid sequence: CASRRQGHNQPQHF.

This clone is classed as medium-sized (0.01 to 0.1%). The V and J genes are TRBV7-2 and TRBJ2-5; TRBD1 matches at 7 bases. The V gene end was trimmed by 5 bases and the J gene end by 2 bases; junction bases not matched to a gene: 2. Germline lookup yields CDR1 SGHTA and CDR2 FQGNSA. This CDR3 is built from 13 residues. CDR3: CASSPGQQETQYF. The CDR3 DNA reads as TGTGCCAGCAGCCCGGGACAGCAAGAGACCCAGTACTTC. The full variable domain, in which reference TRBV7-2 and TRBJ2-5 provide the parts outside the CDR3, is GAGVSQSPSNKVTEKGKDVELRCDPISGHTALYWYRQSLGQGLEFLIYFQGNSAPDKSGLPSDRFSAERTGGSVSTLTIQRTQQEDSAVYLCASSPGQQETQYFGPGTRLLVL.

The J gene is TRBJ1-5, the V gene TRBV6-1; D is ambiguous. The CDR3 is made up of 14 amino acids. Germline lookup yields CDR1 MNHNS and CDR2 SASEGT. The V gene lost 0 bases and the J gene lost 4 bases, with 7 bases spanning the gap. This CDR3 is CASSEAGGNQPQHF. The CDR3 nucleotides read TGTGCCAGCAGTGAAGCAGGAGGGAATCAGCCCCAGCATTTT.

This sequence joins TRBV28 and TRBJ1-3, with D maybe TRBD1 (5 bases). This CDR3 has 15 residues. The germline V gene has CDR1 MDHEN and CDR2 SYDVKM. V was shortened by 4 bases and J by 0 bases, with 10 bases between the two germline ends. The CDR3 is CASSSTVISGNTIYF. The CDR3 DNA follows: TGTGCCAGCAGTTCGACAGTAATCTCTGGAAACACCATATATTTT.

This clone has just a few counts. V and J are TRBV6-5 and TRBJ1-5; 7 bases are shared with TRBD1. The junction had 4 bases not matched to a gene; V was cut back by 5 bases and J by 3 bases. From germline, CDR1 is MNHEY and CDR2 SVGAGI. This CDR3 region has 14 residues. The CDR3: CASSPGQNNQPQHF. Written as DNA, the CDR3 is TGTGCCAGCAGTCCGGGACAGAACAATCAGCCCCAGCATTTT.

This chain links TRBV6-1 with TRBJ2-7; D is unresolved. V shed 6 bases and J shed 0 bases, with 6 bases lying between them. The CDR3 length is 12 residues. The germline gives CDR1 MNHNS, CDR2 SASEGT. The CDR3 loop reads CASRVNSYEQYF. The CDR3 coding sequence is TGTGCCAGCAGGGTCAACTCCTACGAGCAGTACTTC.

This clone has only one observation. The rearrangement links TRBV4-1 to TRBJ1-1; unclear D gene. CDR1 and CDR2 from the germline V gene are MGHRA and YSYEKL. This CDR3 is built from 15 residues. V shed 0 bases and J shed 0 bases, with 8 bases lying between them. This CDR3 is CASSQDRNMNTEAFF. DNA for the CDR3: TGCGCCAGCAGCCAAGACAGGAATATGAACACTGAAGCTTTCTTT.

The chain recombines TRBV5-1 with TRBJ2-7, with unresolved D. The CDR3 covers 13 residues. Trimming shortened V by 4 bases and J by 3 bases, and 11 bases separated the two germline ends. Germline V gives CDR1 SGHRS, CDR2 YFSETQ. CDR3 DNA sequence: TGCGCCAGCAGCGACTTATCTGACTACGAGCAGTACTTC. This translates into CASSDLSDYEQYF.

This sequence joins TRBV6-5 and TRBJ2-3; D gene uncertain. This CDR3 has 14 residues. CDR1 is MNHEY and CDR2 is SVGAGI in the germline V gene. Between the trimmed V and J ends, which lost 2 bases and 1 base, there was a span of 7 bases. This CDR3 is CASSYRSRTDTQYF. DNA of the CDR3: TGTGCCAGCAGTTACCGGTCCCGCACAGATACGCAGTATTTT.

The chain uses TRBV7-9 and TRBJ2-3, with 8 positions matching TRBD1. Germline lookup yields CDR1 SEHNR and CDR2 FQNEAQ (reference sequence). The CDR3 consists of 16 residues. Unmatched junction bases numbered 9, after V lost 1 base and J lost 6 bases. The CDR3 coding sequence is TGTGCCAGCAGCTTAGGCGGGGCAGGGGGCGTTGATACGCAGTATTTT. Protein sequence: CASSLGGAGGVDTQYF.

The chain is built from TRBV18 and TRBJ1-3, with D tentatively TRBD1 (6 bases). Trimming removed 2 bases from V and 0 bases from J, with 11 bases in between. The V gene's germline CDR1 is KGHSH and CDR2 LQKENI. The CDR3 runs 16 residues. CDR3 DNA: TGTGCCAGCTCACCAAGGGGGGAGCCCTCTGGAAACACCATATATTTT. This encodes CASSPRGEPSGNTIYF.